Below, one T cell receptor beta chain is given with its context. The antigen remains undetermined. The source of the sample is a study of shared clonotypes between healthy human individuals. The material for each subset, its genomic DNA, was split evenly across several immunoSEQ plates. Per sorted-subset replicate PCR, input was around 220 ng DNA, representing roughly 30,000 T cell genomes. The data were produced by immunoSEQ multiplex PCR, yet TCRdb's version contains in-frame clones alone and is incomplete. The sample includes more than 2 million clones, roughly 95% of them seen just once. Study-wide points: Sampling covered blood only; tissue repertoires likely differ. Clonotype sharing among donors likely depends on sequencing depth.

The sequencing input was naive CD4+ T cells sorted from blood. As to subset: CD45RA+ positively selected. This TCR was recovered from a man aged 18 to 30 in good health.

In nucleotides, the CDR3 is TGTGCCAGCAGCTCAGGATACGGTAGCACAGATACGCAGTATTTT. Encoded protein: CASSSGYGSTDTQYF. The chain couples TRBV7-9 to TRBJ2-3; D is ambiguous. The CDR3 spans 15 residues. CDR1 and CDR2 (germline): SEHNR, FQNEAQ (reference sequence). Trimming cost V 4 bases and J 0 bases, with 11 bases left between them.